Shown below are 2 T cell receptor beta chains from a single sample sequenced in a study of cytotoxic CD8 clonotypes in ibrutinib-treated CLL. Profiled with immunoSEQ multiplex PCR; TCRdb holds only in-frame clones, not every one. The data show 15,000 or so clones, around 60% seen once. The sample was PBMCs, taken before ibrutinib treatment. The receptors were sampled from a human donor with chronic lymphocytic leukemia.

The rearrangement uses TRBV14 and TRBJ2-3; 12 nucleotides align to TRBD2. V was pared by 1 base and J by 6 bases, with 5 bases of the junction left unmatched. The CDR3 totals 16 residues. The germline gives CDR1 SGHDN, CDR2 FVKESK. The CDR3 sequence: CASSQVGLAGWDTQYF. The CDR3 coding sequence is TGTGCCAGCAGCCAAGTAGGACTAGCGGGGTGGGATACGCAGTATTTT.

V gene TRBV27 combines with J gene TRBJ2-5; no reliable D call. The length of the CDR3 is 13 residues. Per germline, CDR1 MNHEY and CDR2 SMNVEV (reference sequence). V lost 1 base, J lost 1 base, and 4 bases lay in between. CDR3 amino acids: CASSLLGQETQYF. CDR3 coding DNA: TGTGCCAGCAGTTTATTGGGCCAAGAGACCCAGTACTTC.